This T cell receptor beta chain is from a study of control samples from healthy donors and cancer patients. This clone was found once. The method was immunoSEQ multiplex PCR; TCRdb's version includes in-frame clones alone and lacks a portion of them. Among around 120,000 clones listed, nearly 95% were seen once. Germline V gene data show CDR1 as MGHRA and CDR2 as YSYEKL. The CDR3 sequence is 14 residues long. Trimming took 4 bases from V and 5 from J, leaving 13 bases between them. The chain links TRBV4-1 to TRBJ2-3; D is unclear. This receptor was obtained from a man aged 30-40 years in good health. Material: blood. CDR3 coding DNA: TGCGCCAGCAGCCCCTTCGAGTCAGGAGATACGCAGTATTTT. This gives the protein CASSPFESGDTQYF.